Below are 2 T cell receptor beta chains sequenced from a single sample in a study of T cell repertoires in cytomegalovirus infection (dated by TCRdb to between 2018 and 2021). Antigens of these TCRs are unknown. The instrument was an Illumina HiSeq 1500. TCRdb took the public reads, trimmed them with fastp at Q25, ran MiXCR for clone calling and kept in-frame beta chains. Entries that share a CDR3 protein sequence are merged under the most common genes and DNA. This sample has fewer than 1,000,000 distinct CDR3 sequences in its table, and roughly 30% of those were observed once. The biggest ten clones account for over 12% of the sample. The treatment or condition label, as the study defines it: in vitro stimulation with specific CMV peptide epitopes to enrich CMV-specific T cells. The specimen comprised cultured CD8+ T cells from PBMCs, sampled from culture after CMV antigen stimulation. Receptor source: a human donor in good health (CMV status not recorded). Some clones in this sample may be carry-over from other donors' samples.

The rearrangement joins TRBV7-3 to TRBJ2-1; no clear D. Germline CDR1 is SGHTA and CDR2 is FQGTGA. The CDR3 is made up of 13 amino acids. The V end was cut by 2 bases, the J end by 9 bases, with 11 bases between. CDR3 sequence reads: CASSLAAQREQFF. The CDR3 nucleotides read TGTGCCAGCAGCTTAGCAGCACAACGTGAGCAGTTCTTC. The full variable domain, with the rest looked up from reference TRBV7-3 and TRBJ2-1, is GAGVSQTPSNKVTEKGKYVELRCDPISGHTALYWYRQSLGQGPEFLIYFQGTGAADDSGLPNDRFFAVRPEGSVSTLKIQRTERGDSAVYLCASSLAAQREQFFGPGTRLTVL.

This clonotype was picked up many times. The rearrangement uses TRBV7-8 and TRBJ2-5, with D perhaps given as TRBD1 or TRBD2 (5 bases each). CDR3 length: 15 amino acids. Germline V gene data show CDR1 as SGHVS and CDR2 as FQNEAQ. The CDR3 DNA is TGTGCAGTGGCCCTGTGGGGCGGGTCCCAAGAGACCCAGTACTTC. This gives the protein CAVALWGGSQETQYF.